What follows is one T cell receptor (beta chain) and its context. This sample was included in a study of shared clonotypes between healthy human individuals. Some clones are missing from TCRdb's copy, which holds only in-frame ones; the method was immunoSEQ multiplex PCR. The table includes 500,000 to 550,000 clones, about 96% detected once. The sample taken for sequencing was naive CD4+ T cells sorted from blood. Subset defined: CD45RA+ positively selected. This receptor was identified in a woman aged 25-40 years in good health.

The CDR3 loop is CASSPPRDTQYF. CDR3 DNA: TGCGCCAGCAGCCCACCGAGGGATACGCAGTATTTT. This sequence joins TRBV5-1 and TRBJ2-3; D is unclear. The germline V gene encodes CDR1 SGHRS and CDR2 YFSETQ. V lost 4 bases to trimming and J lost 6 bases, with 9 bases between them. The CDR3 consists of 12 residues.